The source of this TCR beta chain is a study of blood T cell repertoires in COVID-19. Some clones are missing from TCRdb's copy, which holds only in-frame ones; the method was immunoSEQ multiplex PCR. The sample consists of more than 150,000 clones, approximately 80% of them appearing once. This clone appeared a few times. The V gene lost 1 base and the J gene lost 8 bases, with 14 bases spanning the gap. Germline V gene lookup returns CDR1 LGHNA and CDR2 YSLEER. There are 14 residues in the CDR3. Input material: peripheral blood. The chain uses TRBV4-3 and TRBJ1-2; the D is unclear. This clonotype was sampled from a woman of 80 years or more with COVID-19, enrolled during active disease. The CDR3 is CASSQGHGQRGYTF. The CDR3 region has the DNA TGCGCCAGCAGCCAAGGTCACGGTCAGAGGGGCTACACCTTC.